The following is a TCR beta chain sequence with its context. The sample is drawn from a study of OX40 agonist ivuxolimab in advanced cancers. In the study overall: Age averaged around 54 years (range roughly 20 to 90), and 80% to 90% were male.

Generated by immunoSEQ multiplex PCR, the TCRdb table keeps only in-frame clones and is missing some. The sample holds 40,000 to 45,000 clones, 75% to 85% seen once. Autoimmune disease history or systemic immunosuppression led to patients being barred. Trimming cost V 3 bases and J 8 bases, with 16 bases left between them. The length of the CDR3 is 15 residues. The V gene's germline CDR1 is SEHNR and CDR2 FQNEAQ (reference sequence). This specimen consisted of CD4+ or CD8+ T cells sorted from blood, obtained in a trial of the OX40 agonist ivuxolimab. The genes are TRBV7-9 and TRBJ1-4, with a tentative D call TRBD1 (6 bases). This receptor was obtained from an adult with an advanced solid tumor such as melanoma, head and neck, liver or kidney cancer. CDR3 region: CASSFYRDREEKLFF. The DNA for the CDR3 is TGTGCCAGCAGCTTTTACAGGGATCGGGAAGAAAAACTGTTTTTT.